The source of this T cell receptor beta chain is a study of OX40 agonist ivuxolimab in advanced cancers. Study-wide background: Every 2 weeks, patients got intravenous ivuxolimab at one of six dose levels (0.01-10 mg/kg). Three patients responded partially, comprising one with hepatocellular carcinoma and two with cutaneous melanoma.

This clone came up once. Using immunoSEQ multiplex PCR, the repertoire was profiled, and TCRdb retains in-frame clones only, with some absent. Counted here are fewer than 90,000 clones, about 88% occurring once; the ten biggest clones make up 0.25% to 0.3%. Germline V gene data show CDR1 as SGDLS and CDR2 as YYNGEE. This CDR3 is built from 14 residues. V was clipped by 4 bases and J by 6 bases; unmatched bases: 6. This specimen consisted of CD4+ or CD8+ T cells sorted from blood, obtained in a trial of the OX40 agonist ivuxolimab. This clonotype originated in an adult with an advanced solid tumor such as melanoma, head and neck, liver or kidney cancer. This chain uses TRBV9 with TRBJ1-4; 7 bases map to TRBD1. The CDR3, as DNA: TGTGCCAGCAGCTATACCGGGACAGATGAAAAACTGTTTTTT. As protein: CASSYTGTDEKLFF.